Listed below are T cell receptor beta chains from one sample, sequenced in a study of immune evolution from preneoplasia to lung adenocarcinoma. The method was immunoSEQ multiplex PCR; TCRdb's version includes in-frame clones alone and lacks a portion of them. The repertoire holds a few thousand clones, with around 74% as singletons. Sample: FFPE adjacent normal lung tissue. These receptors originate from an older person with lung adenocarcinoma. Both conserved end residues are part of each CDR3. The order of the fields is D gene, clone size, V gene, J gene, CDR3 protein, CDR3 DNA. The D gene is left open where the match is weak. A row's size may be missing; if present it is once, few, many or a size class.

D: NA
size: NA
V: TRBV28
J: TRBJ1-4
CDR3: CASSPFTGINEKLFF
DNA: TGTGCCAGCAGTCCCTTCACAGGGATAAATGAAAAACTGTTTTTT

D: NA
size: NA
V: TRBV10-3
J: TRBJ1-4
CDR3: CAISDTSTGSNEKLFF
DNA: TGTGCCATCAGTGACACTTCGACAGGCTCTAATGAAAAACTGTTTTTT

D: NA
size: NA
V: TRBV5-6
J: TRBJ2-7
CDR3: CASSWISSYEQYF
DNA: TGTGCCAGCAGCTGGATCAGCTCCTACGAGCAGTACTTC

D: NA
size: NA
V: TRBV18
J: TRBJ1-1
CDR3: CASSPRGGENTEAFF
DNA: TGTGCCAGCTCACCACGCGGAGGAGAGAACACTGAAGCTTTCTTT

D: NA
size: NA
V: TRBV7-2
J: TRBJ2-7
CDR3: CASSLGEASTYEQYF
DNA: TGTGCCAGCAGCTTAGGGGAGGCTAGCACCTACGAGCAGTACTTC

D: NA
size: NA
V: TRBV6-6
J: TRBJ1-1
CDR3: CASTRPNTEAFF
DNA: TGTGCCAGCACAAGACCGAACACTGAAGCTTTCTTT

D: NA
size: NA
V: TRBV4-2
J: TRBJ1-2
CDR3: CASSQDDPTTTGGNYGYTF
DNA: TGTGCCAGCAGCCAAGATGATCCCACGACGACAGGAGGAAACTATGGCTACACCTTC

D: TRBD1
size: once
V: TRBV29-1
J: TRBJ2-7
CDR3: CSVGPQGSAYEQYF
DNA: TGCAGCGTTGGACCACAGGGGTCTGCCTACGAGCAGTACTTC

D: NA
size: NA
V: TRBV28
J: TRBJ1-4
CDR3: CASSRHPNEKLFF
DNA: TGTGCCAGCAGTCGACATCCTAATGAAAAACTGTTTTTT

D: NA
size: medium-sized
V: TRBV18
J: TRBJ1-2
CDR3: CASSPGDVRNYGYTF
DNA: TGTGCCAGCTCACCGGGGGACGTGCGGAACTATGGCTACACCTTC

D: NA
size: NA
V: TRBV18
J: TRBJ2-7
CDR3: CASSEGGRNEQYF
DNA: TGTGCCAGCTCGGAGGGGGGTCGCAACGAGCAGTACTTC

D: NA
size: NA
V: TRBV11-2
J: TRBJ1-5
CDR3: CASSLDERQPQHF
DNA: TGTGCCAGCAGCTTAGACGAACGCCAGCCCCAGCATTTT

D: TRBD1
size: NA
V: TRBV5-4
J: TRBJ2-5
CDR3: CASSGQGAETQYF
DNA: TGTGCCAGCAGCGGACAGGGGGCAGAGACCCAGTACTTC

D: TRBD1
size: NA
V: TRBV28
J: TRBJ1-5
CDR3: CASSIQGAGQPQHF
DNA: TGTGCCAGCAGTATTCAGGGGGCCGGTCAGCCCCAGCATTTT

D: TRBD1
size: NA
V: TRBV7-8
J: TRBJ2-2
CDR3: CASGDRVVTGELFF
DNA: TGTGCCAGCGGCGACAGGGTAGTTACCGGGGAGCTGTTTTTT

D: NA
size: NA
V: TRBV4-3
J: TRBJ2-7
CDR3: CASSQDTGRSAEQYF
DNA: TGCGCCAGCAGCCAAGATACAGGGAGGTCCGCGGAGCAGTACTTC

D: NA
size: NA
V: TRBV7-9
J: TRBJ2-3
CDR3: CASSFESSTDTQYF
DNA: TGTGCCAGCAGCTTCGAATCGAGCACAGATACGCAGTATTTT

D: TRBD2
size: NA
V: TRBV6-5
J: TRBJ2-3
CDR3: CASSYSAGGTDTQYF
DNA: TGTGCCAGCAGTTACTCGGCGGGGGGCACAGATACGCAGTATTTT

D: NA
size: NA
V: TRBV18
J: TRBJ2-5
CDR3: CASSPQGGWGETQYF
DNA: TGTGCCAGCTCACCTCAGGGTGGGTGGGGAGAGACCCAGTACTTC

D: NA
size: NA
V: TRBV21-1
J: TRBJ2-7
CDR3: CASSKALGRILGEQYF
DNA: TGTGCCAGCAGCAAAGCGCTCGGGCGGATCCTGGGCGAGCAGTACTTC

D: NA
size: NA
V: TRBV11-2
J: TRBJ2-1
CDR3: CASSLLGRASYNEQFF
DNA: TGTGCCAGCAGCCTCCTCGGGCGGGCCTCCTACAATGAGCAGTTCTTC

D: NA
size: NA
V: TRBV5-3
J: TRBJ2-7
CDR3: CARSLLQDSYEQYF
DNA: TGTGCCAGAAGCTTGTTACAGGACTCCTACGAGCAGTACTTC

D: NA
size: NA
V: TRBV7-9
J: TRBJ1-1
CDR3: CASSLEDWTEAFF
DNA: TGTGCCAGCAGCTTAGAGGATTGGACTGAAGCTTTCTTT

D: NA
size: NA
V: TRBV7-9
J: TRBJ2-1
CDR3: CASSLSRNEQFF
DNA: TGTGCCAGCAGCTTATCGAGGAATGAGCAGTTCTTC

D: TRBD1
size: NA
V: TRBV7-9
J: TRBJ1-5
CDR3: CASSSSTGTGKWSGQPQHF
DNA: TGTGCCAGCAGCTCCTCTACCGGGACAGGGAAGTGGAGCGGTCAGCCCCAGCATTTT

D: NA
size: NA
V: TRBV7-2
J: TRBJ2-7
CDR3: CASSLVLSQGGTYEQYF
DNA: TGTGCCAGCAGCTTAGTATTATCCCAGGGGGGGACCTACGAGCAGTACTTC

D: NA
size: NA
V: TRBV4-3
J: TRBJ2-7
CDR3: CASSQVQGPYEQYF
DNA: TGCGCCAGCAGCCAAGTCCAGGGCCCATACGAGCAGTACTTC

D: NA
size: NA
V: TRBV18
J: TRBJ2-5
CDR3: CASSQVKGGSKTQYF
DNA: TGTGCCAGCTCACAGGTCAAGGGGGGATCAAAGACCCAGTACTTC

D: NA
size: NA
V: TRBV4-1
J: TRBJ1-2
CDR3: CASSQDTGTSGYTF
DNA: TGCGCCAGCAGCCAAGATACCGGGACCTCAGGCTACACCTTC

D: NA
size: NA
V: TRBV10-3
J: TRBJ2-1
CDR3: CAISDGGDEQFF
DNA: TGTGCCATCAGTGATGGGGGAGATGAGCAGTTCTTC

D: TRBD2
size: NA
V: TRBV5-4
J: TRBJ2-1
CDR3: CASSDGLAGIYNEQFF
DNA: TGTGCCAGCAGCGATGGACTAGCGGGGATCTACAATGAGCAGTTCTTC

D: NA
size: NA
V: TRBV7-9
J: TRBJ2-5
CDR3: CASSSLLTETQYF
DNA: TGTGCCAGCAGCTCCCTCCTGACCGAGACCCAGTACTTC

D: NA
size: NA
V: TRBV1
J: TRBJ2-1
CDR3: CTSSHSSQGSSYNEQFF
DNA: TGCACCAGCAGCCACAGTTCACAGGGGAGCTCCTACAATGAGCAGTTCTTC

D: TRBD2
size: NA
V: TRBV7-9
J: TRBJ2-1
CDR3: CASSPLTSSGGYVGSEQFF
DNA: TGTGCCAGCAGCCCCCTCACGTCTAGCGGGGGATATGTGGGTAGTGAGCAGTTCTTC

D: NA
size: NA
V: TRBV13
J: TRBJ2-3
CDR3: CASSIAGMDTQYF
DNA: TGTGCCAGCAGCATAGCAGGGATGGATACGCAGTATTTT

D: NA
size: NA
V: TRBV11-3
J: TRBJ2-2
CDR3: CASSLLTNTGELFF
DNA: TGTGCCAGCAGCTTACTGACGAACACCGGGGAGCTGTTTTTT

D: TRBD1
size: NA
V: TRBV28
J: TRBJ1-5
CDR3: CASSPRDRGQQPQHF
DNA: TGTGCCAGCAGTCCCCGGGACAGGGGGCAACAGCCCCAGCATTTT

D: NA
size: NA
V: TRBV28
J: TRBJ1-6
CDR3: CASTQLNSPLHF
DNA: TGTGCCAGCACCCAACTTAATTCACCCCTCCACTTT

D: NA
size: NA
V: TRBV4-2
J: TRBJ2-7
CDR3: CASSQDTGDASEQYF
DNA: TGTGCCAGCAGCCAAGATACTGGGGATGCCAGCGAGCAGTACTTC

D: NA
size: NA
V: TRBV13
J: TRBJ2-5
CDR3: CASSPGWAQETQYF
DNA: TGTGCCAGCAGCCCCGGGTGGGCCCAGGAGACCCAGTACTTC

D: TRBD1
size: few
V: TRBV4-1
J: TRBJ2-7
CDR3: CASSQVPGQVGTYEQYF
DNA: TGCGCCAGCAGCCAAGTCCCGGGACAGGTAGGGACCTACGAGCAGTACTTC

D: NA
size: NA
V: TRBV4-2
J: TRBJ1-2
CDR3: CASSQPREGYTF
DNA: TGTGCCAGCAGCCAGCCCAGGGAAGGCTACACCTTC

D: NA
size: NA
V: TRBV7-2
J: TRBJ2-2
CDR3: CASSLGSGGELFF
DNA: TGTGCCAGCAGCTTGGGGTCGGGTGGGGAGCTGTTTTTT

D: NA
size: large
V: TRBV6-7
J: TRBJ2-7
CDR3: CASSYSPLGSYEQYF
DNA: TGTGCCAGCAGTTACTCGCCCCTAGGTTCCTACGAGCAGTACTTC

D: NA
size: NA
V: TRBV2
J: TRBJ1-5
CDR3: CASIGSPNQPQHF
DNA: TGTGCCAGCATAGGGTCCCCCAATCAGCCCCAGCATTTT

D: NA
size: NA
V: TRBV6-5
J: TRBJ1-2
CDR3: CASRLAGHYGYTF
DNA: TGTGCCAGCAGATTAGCCGGGCACTATGGCTACACCTTC